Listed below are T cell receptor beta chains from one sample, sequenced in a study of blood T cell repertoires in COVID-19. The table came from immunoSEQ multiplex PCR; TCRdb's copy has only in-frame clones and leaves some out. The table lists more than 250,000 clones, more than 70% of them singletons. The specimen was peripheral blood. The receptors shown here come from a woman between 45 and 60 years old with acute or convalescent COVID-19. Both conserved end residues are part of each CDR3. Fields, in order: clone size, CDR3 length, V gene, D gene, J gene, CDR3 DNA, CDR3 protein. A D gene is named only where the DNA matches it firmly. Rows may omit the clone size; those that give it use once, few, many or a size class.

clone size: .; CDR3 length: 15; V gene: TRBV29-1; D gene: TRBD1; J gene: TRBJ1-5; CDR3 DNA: TGCAGCGCTATACTCACGGACAGGGGGAACCAGCCCCAGCATTTT; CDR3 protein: CSAILTDRGNQPQHF
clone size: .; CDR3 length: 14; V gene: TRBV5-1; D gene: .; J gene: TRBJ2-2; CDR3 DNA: TGCGCCAGCAGTTTATTCCTGAACACCGGGGAGCTGTTTTTT; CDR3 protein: CASSLFLNTGELFF
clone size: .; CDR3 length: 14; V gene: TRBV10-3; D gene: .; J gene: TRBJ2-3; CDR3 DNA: TGTGCCATCAGTGAGACAGGGAACACAGATACGCAGTATTTT; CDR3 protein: CAISETGNTDTQYF
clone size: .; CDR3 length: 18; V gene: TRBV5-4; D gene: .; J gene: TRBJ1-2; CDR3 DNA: TGTGCCAGCAGCTTGTCTCGGGGACTTGGGGTTACCAACTATGGCTACACCTTC; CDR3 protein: CASSLSRGLGVTNYGYTF
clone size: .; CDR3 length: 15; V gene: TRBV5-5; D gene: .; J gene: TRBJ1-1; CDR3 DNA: TGTGCCAGCACCAAACCGGGACTCCGGGGCACTGAAGCTTTCTTT; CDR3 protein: CASTKPGLRGTEAFF
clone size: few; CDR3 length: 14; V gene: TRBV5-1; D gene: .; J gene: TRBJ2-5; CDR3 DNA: TGCGCCAGCAGCGGAAACAGAATCCAAGAGACCCAGTACTTC; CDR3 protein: CASSGNRIQETQYF
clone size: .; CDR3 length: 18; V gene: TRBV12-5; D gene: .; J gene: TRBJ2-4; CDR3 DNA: TGTGCTAGTGGTTTGTTGGCGGACTCTCGACTGGCCAAAAACATTCAGTACTTC; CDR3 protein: CASGLLADSRLAKNIQYF
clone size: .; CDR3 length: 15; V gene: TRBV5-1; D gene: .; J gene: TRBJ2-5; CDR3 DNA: TGCGCCAGCAGCTTGGTTGGGGCGGATCAAGAGACCCAGTACTTC; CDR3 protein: CASSLVGADQETQYF
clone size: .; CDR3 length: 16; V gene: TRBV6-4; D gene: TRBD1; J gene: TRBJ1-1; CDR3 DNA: TGTGCCAGCAGAGCGGGCAGGGGGCTTCGGAACACTGAAGCTTTCTTT; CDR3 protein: CASRAGRGLRNTEAFF
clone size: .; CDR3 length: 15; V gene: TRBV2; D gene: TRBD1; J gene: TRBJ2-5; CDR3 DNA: TGTGCCAGCAGTGAAACAGGGGCCGGGTTAGAGACCCAGTACTTC; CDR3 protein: CASSETGAGLETQYF
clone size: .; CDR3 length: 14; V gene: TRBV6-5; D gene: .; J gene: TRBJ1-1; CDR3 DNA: TGTGCCAGCCGGGGGGCAAGGGGCGAAACTGAAGCTTTCTTT; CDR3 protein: CASRGARGETEAFF
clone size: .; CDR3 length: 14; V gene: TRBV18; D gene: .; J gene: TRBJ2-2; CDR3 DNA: TGTGCCAGCTCACCACTCTTCGAGACCGGGGAGCTGTTTTTT; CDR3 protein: CASSPLFETGELFF
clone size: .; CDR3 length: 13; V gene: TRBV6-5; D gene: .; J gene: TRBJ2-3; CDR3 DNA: TGTGCCAGCAGTTTTGACTCCACAGATACGCAGTATTTT; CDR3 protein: CASSFDSTDTQYF
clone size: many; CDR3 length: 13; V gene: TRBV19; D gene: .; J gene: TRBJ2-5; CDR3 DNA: TGTGCCAGTAGTATCCAGGAGGGGGAGACCCAGTACTTC; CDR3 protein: CASSIQEGETQYF
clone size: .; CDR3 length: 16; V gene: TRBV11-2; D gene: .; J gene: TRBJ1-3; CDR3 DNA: TGTGCCAGCAGCTTATGGTATTCCCCCGGGGTAAACACCATATATTTT; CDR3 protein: CASSLWYSPGVNTIYF
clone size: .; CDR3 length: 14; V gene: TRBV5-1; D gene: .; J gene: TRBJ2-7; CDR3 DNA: TGCGCCAGCAGCTTGGGTCAGTCAGGGTACGAGCAGTACTTC; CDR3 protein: CASSLGQSGYEQYF
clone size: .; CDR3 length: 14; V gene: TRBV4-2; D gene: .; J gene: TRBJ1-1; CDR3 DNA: TGTGCCAGCAGCCATGTACGGTCGGGCACTGAAGCTTTCTTT; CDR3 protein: CASSHVRSGTEAFF
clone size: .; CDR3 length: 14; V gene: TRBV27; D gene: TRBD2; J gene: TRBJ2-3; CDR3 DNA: TGTGCCAGCAGGCGGGGGGCGAGCACAGATACGCAGTATTTT; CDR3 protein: CASRRGASTDTQYF
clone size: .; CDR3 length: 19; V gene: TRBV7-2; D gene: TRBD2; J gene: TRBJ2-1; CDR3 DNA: TGTGCCAGCAGCCTGACAGGGGGCGCGGGACTAGCGGGAGTCAGTGAGCAGTTCTTC; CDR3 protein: CASSLTGGAGLAGVSEQFF
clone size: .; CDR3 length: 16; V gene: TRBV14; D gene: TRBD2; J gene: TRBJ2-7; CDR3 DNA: TGTGCCAGCAGCCAAGATCGGACTAGCGGGCCCTACGAGCAGTACTTC; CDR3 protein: CASSQDRTSGPYEQYF